This TCR beta chain was captured in a study of STAT5B mutations in CD4+ large granular lymphocyte leukemia. The CDR3 totals 17 residues. The germline gives CDR1 ENHRY, CDR2 SYGVKD. V lost 10 bases to trimming and J lost 3 bases; unmatched junction nucleotides: 19. TCRdb keeps only in-frame clones here, not all; method: immunoSEQ multiplex PCR. The sample records 22,000 or so clones, 78% being singletons. Findings of the study overall: Patient CD4-sorted repertoires stayed more clonal than healthy ones after leukemic-clone removal.

About this clone itself: Its antigen remains unknown.

This clonotype was obtained from a human donor in good health. The sequencing sample was made of CD4+ T cells from blood buffy coats. This sequence joins TRBV10-3 and TRBJ2-5; 8 bases agree with TRBD2. CDR3 sequence (DNA): TGTGCCAGCCCCCGGGGGGGGCAGTCGGACTCCGAAGAGACCCAGTACTTC. Translation: CASPRGGQSDSEETQYF.